The T cell receptor (beta chain) under discussion was sequenced for a study of cytomegalovirus exposure and HLA in healthy donors. The overall study: The same platform as the 650 to 700 first-cohort repertoires was used for the 95 to 150 validation repertoires, a later analysis reported.

Profiled with immunoSEQ multiplex PCR; TCRdb holds only in-frame clones, not every one. Of about 140,000 clones detected, 94% appear once; the ten largest clones hold approximately 2%. Details on this clone: The antigen is not known.

In germline, CDR1 is MNHNS, CDR2 SASEGT. V gave up 3 bases and J gave up 6 bases, with 8 bases separating them. This CDR3 contains 13 residues. The study, taken as a whole, reports: Overall, approximately 150 TCR beta chains were annotated as cytomegalovirus-associated. It was found in a later analysis that first-cohort TCR clusters tended to co-occur in the 90 to 150 validation repertoires. In vitro checks showed that a few CMV-associated chains really do target CMV antigens.

Sample: PBMCs. The TCR comes from a man between 18 and 29 years old in good health and CMV-seropositive. The chain links TRBV6-1 to TRBJ2-2; D possibly corresponds to TRBD1 (5 bases). The CDR3 DNA sequence: TGTGCCAGCAGTGAGGGGCCACCCGGGGAGCTGTTTTTT. As protein: CASSEGPPGELFF.